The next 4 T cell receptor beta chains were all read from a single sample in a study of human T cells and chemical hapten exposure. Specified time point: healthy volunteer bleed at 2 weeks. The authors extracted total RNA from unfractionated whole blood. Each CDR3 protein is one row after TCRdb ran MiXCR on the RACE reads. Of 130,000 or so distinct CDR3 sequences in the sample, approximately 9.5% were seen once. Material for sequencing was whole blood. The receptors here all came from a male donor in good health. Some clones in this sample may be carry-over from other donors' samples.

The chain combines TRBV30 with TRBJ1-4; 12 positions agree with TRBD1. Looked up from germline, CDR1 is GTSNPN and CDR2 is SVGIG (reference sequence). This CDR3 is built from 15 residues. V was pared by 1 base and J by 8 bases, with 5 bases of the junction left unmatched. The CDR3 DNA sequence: TGTGCCTGGAGTGAGGGGACAGGGGGCGAAGAAAAACTGTTTTTT. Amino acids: CAWSEGTGGEEKLFF.

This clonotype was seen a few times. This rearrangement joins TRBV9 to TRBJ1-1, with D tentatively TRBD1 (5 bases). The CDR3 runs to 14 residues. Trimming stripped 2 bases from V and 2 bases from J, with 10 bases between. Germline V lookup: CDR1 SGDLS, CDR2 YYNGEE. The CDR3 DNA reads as TGTGCCAGCAGCGTGGGGCCGGCAAACACTGAAGCTTTCTTT. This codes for CASSVGPANTEAFF.

CDR3 in DNA: TGTGCCAGCTCACCCGGGGGACATAACTATGGCTACACCTTC. Translating it yields CASSPGGHNYGYTF. The J gene is TRBJ1-2, the V gene TRBV18; the D gene is possibly TRBD1 (6 bases). Germline V lookup: CDR1 KGHSH, CDR2 LQKENI. V was trimmed by 3 bases and J by 1 base, leaving 9 bases between them. CDR3 size: 14 residues.

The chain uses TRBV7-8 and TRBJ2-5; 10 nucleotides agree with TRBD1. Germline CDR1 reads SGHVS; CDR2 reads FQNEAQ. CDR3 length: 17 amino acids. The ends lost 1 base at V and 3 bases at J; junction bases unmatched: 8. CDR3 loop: CASSLVGLGTGEETQYF. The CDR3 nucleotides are TGTGCCAGCAGCTTAGTAGGGTTAGGGACAGGGGAAGAGACCCAGTACTTC.